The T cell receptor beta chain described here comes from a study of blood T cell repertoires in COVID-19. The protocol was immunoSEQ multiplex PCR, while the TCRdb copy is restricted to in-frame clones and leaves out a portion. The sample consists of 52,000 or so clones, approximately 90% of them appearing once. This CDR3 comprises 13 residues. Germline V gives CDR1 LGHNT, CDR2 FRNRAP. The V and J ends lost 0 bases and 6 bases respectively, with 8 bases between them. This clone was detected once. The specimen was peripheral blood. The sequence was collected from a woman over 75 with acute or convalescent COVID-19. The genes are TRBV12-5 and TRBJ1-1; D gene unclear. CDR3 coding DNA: TGTGCTAGTGGTTTGGTACCGGGGTCTGAAGCTTTCTTT. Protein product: CASGLVPGSEAFF.